This TCR beta chain was sequenced in a study of technical replicates of blood from a few donors. CDR1 is MNHEY, CDR2 SMNVEV, per germline (reference sequence). V lost 0 bases and J 7 bases, leaving 7 bases between the germline ends. The CDR3 consists of 13 residues. Generated by immunoSEQ multiplex PCR, the TCRdb table keeps only in-frame clones and is missing some. This sample carries about 80,000 clones, around 94% of them seen once, and the ten largest clones take more than 0.35%. The chain recombines TRBV27 with TRBJ2-1; D is unclear. The receptor was isolated from a human donor in good health. Sequencing input: T cells isolated from PBMCs. The CDR3 here is CASSLSMQNEQFF. For the CDR3, the DNA is TGTGCCAGCAGTTTATCGATGCAGAATGAGCAGTTCTTC.